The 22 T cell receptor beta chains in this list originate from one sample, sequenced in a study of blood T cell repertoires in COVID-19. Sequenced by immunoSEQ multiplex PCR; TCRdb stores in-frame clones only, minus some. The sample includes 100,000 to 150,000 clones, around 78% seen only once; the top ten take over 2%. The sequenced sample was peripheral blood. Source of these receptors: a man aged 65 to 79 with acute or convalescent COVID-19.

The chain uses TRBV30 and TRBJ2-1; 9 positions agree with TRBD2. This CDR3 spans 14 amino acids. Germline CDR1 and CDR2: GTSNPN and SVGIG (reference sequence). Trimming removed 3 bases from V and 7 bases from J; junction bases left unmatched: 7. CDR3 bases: TGTGCCTGGAGCCGGCTAGCGGGAACGAATGAGCAGTTCTTC. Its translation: CAWSRLAGTNEQFF. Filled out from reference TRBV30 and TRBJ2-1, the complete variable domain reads SQTIHQWPATLVQPVGSPLSLECTVEGTSNPNLYWYRQAAGRGLQLLFYSVGIGQISSEVPQNLSASRPQDRQFILSSKKLLLSDSGFYLCAWSRLAGTNEQFFGPGTRLTVL.

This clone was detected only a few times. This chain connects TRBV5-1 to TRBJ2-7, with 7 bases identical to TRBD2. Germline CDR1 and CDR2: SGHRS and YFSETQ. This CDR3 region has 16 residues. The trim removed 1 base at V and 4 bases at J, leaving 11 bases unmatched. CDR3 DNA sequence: TGCGCCAGCAGCTTGTTGGGTACCGGGACTATATACGAGCAGTACTTC. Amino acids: CASSLLGTGTIYEQYF.

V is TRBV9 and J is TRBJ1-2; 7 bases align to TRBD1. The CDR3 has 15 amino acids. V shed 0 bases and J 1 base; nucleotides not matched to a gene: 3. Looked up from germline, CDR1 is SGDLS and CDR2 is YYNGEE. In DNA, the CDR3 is TGTGCCAGCAGCGTAGGACAGGGTAATAACTATGGCTACACCTTC. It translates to CASSVGQGNNYGYTF.

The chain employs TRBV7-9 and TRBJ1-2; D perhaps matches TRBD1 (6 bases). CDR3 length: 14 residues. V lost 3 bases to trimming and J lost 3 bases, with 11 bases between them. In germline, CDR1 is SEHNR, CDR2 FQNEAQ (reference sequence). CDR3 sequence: CASSLSRTDYGYTF. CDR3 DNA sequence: TGTGCCAGCAGCTTGTCAAGGACAGACTATGGCTACACCTTC.

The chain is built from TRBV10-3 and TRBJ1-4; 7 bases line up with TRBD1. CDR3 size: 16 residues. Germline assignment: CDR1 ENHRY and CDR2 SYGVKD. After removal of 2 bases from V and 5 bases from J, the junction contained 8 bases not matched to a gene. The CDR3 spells CAISETKDRLNEKLFF. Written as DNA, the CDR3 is TGTGCCATCAGTGAGACGAAGGACAGGTTAAATGAAAAACTGTTTTTT.

CDR3 sequence: CASSPLAGAYEQYF. As DNA, the CDR3 is TGTGCCAGCAGCCCACTGGCGGGGGCCTACGAGCAGTACTTC. The chain has TRBV3-1 (or the pseudogene TRBV3-2) and TRBJ2-7, with 7 bases fitting TRBD2. With V trimmed by 4 bases and J by 2 bases, 5 bases remained unmatched. Germline V lookup: CDR1 LGHDT, CDR2 YNNKEL (reference sequence). CDR3 length: 14 amino acids.

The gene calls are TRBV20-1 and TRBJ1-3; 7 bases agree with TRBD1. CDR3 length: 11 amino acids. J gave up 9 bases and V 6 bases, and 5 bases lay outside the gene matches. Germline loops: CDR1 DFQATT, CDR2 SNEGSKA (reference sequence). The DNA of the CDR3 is TGCAGTGCAACCCCAGGGGGCACCATATATTTT. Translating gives CSATPGGTIYF.

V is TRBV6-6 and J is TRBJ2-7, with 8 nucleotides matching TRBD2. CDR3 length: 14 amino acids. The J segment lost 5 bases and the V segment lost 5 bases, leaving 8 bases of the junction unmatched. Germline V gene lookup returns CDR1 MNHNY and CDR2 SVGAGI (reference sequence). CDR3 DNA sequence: TGTGCCAGCAGTCAAGCGGGGGTAGGCCACGAGCAGTACTTC. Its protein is CASSQAGVGHEQYF.

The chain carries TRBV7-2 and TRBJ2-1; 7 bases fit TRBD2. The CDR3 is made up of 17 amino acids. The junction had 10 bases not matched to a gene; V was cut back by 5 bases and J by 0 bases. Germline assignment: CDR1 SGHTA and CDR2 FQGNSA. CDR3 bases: TGTGCCAGCAGCCTTCTAGCGGTCTATAGCTCCTACAATGAGCAGTTCTTC. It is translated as CASSLLAVYSSYNEQFF.

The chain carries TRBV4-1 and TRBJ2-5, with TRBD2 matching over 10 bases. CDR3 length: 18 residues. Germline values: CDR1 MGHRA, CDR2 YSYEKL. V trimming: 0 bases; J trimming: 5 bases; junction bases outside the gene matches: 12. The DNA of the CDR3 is TGCGCCAGCAGCCAAGATAGCGGGGGGACCCCAAATGGGGAGACCCAGTACTTC. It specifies CASSQDSGGTPNGETQYF.

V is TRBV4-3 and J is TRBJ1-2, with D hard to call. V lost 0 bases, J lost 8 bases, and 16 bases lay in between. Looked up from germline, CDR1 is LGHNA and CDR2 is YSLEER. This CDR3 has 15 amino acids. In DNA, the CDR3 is TGCGCCAGCAGCCAAGACCTAAGCGGGCGGTGGGGCTACACCTTC. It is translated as CASSQDLSGRWGYTF.

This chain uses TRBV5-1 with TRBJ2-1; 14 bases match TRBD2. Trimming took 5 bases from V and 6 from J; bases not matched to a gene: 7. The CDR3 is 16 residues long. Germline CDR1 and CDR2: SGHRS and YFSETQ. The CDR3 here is CASRQPGTSGGNEQFF. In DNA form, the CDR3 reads TGCGCCAGCAGGCAACCCGGGACTAGCGGGGGCAATGAGCAGTTCTTC.

CDR3 in DNA: TGCGCCAGCCACCAAGGAGGGACCACAGATACGCAGTATTTT. Its protein is CASHQGGTTDTQYF. V usage is TRBV5-1 and J usage is TRBJ2-3; perhaps TRBD2 as D (6 bases). Germline CDR1 reads SGHRS; CDR2 reads YFSETQ. This CDR3 contains 14 residues. Trimming stripped 7 bases from V and 2 bases from J, with 14 bases between.

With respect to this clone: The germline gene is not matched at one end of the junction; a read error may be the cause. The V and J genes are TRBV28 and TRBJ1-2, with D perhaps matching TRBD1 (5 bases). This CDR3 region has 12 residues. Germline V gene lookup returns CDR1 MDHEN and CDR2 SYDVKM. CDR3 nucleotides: TGTGCCAGCAGTTTAAACGACAGAGTCGATTACTTC. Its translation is CASSLNDRVDYF.

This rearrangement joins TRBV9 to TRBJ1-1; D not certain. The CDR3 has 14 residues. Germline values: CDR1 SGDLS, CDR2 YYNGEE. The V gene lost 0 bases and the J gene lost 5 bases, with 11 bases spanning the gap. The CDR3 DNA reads TGTGCCAGCAGCGTAGGAAGGGAGAGGACTGAAGCTTTCTTT. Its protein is CASSVGRERTEAFF.

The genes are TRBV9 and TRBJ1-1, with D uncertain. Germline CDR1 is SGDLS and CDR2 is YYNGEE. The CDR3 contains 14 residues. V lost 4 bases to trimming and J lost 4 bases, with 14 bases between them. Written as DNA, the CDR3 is TGTGCCAGCAGCCCAAGGAGGTCTTCCACTGAAGCTTTCTTT. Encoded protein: CASSPRRSSTEAFF.

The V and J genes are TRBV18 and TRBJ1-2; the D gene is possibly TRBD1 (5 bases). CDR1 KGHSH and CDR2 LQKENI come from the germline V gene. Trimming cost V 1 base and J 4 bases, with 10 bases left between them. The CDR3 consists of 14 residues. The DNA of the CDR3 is TGTGCCAGCTCACCACGGGGGGAAGCCTATGGCTACACCTTC. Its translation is CASSPRGEAYGYTF.

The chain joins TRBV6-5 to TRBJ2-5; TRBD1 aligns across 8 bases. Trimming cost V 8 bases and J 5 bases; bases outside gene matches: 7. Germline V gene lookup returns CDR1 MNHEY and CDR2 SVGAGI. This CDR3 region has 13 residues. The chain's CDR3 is CASRQGFGETQYF. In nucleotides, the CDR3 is TGTGCCAGCCGACAGGGGTTTGGGGAGACCCAGTACTTC.

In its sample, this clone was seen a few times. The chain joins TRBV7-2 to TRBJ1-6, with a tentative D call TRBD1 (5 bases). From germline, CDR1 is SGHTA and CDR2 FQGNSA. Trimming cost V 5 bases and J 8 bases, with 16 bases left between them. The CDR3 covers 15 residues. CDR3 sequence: CASSPPQGRDSPLHF. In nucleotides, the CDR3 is TGTGCCAGCAGCCCCCCCCAGGGTCGTGATTCACCCCTCCACTTT.

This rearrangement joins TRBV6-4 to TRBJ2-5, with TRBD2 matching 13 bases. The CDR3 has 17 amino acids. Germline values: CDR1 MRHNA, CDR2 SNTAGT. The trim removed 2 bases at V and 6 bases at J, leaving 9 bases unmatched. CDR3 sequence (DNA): TGTGCCAGCAGTGACCGACGGACTAGCGGGGGTTCGAAGACCCAGTACTTC. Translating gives CASSDRRTSGGSKTQYF.

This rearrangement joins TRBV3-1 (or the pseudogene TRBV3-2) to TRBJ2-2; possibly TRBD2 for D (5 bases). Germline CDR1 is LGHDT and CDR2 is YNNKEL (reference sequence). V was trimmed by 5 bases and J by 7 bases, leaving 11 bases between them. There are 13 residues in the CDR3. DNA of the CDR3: TGTGCCAGCAGCGAATTAAGCGGCGGGGAGCTGTTTTTT. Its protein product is CASSELSGGELFF.

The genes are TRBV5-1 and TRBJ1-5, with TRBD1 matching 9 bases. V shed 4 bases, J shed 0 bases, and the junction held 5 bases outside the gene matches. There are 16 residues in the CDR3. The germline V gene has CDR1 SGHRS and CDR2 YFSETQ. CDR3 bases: TGCGCCAGCAGCCACGGGACAGGGACTAGCAATCAGCCCCAGCATTTT. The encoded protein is CASSHGTGTSNQPQHF.